This TCR beta chain is from a study of CD8 T cells in Susac syndrome. Random-hexamer reverse transcription was applied to roughly 0.45 to 1 ug RNA. TCRdb passed the immunoSEQ multiplex PCR reads through MiXCR, listing each CDR3 protein once. The sample carries about 190,000 distinct CDR3 sequences, under 95% recorded once. TCR beta sequencing covered blood CD8+ and CD4+ T cells. The authors negatively isolated CD8+ and CD4+ T cells and FACS-enriched TEMRA cells. The CDR3 has 15 residues. CDR1 is MDHEN and CDR2 is SYDVKM in the germline V gene. V lost 6 bases to trimming and J lost 2 bases; unmatched junction nucleotides: 6.

The chain recombines TRBV28 with TRBJ2-1, with 8 bases matching TRBD1. This clonotype originated in a human donor in good health. Sequenced material: CD4+ T cells from PBMCs. CDR3 sequence reads: CASSPDRATYNEQFF. In DNA form, the CDR3 reads TGTGCCAGCAGCCCGGACAGGGCCACCTACAATGAGCAGTTCTTC.